This record looks at one T cell receptor beta chain sequence and its context. These data are taken from a study of blood T cell repertoires in COVID-19. Across the study: The origin of the acute and convalescent COVID-19 samples was the United States, Italy and Spain. Sources were T cells, B-cell-depleted T cells, or PBMCs; the material itself was cDNA or gDNA.

In the original processing: Amplification of reference gene primers provided the estimated nucleated cell counts. Clones were sequenced by immunoSEQ multiplex PCR, and TCRdb holds only the in-frame ones, with some missing. V, J and clone size are taken as reported in that table, and D and trimming were inferred from the DNA itself. The profile shows about 99,000 clones, around four fifths of them singletons. In germline, CDR1 is SGDLS, CDR2 YYNGEE. Trimming removed 0 bases at V and 7 bases at J, with 14 bases between. This CDR3 has 15 amino acids. Material for sequencing was peripheral blood. The chain recombines TRBV9 with TRBJ2-1; D uncertain. This sequence was found in a man aged 55 to 69 with acute or convalescent COVID-19. CDR3: CASSVDSGSQNEQFF. DNA of the CDR3: TGTGCCAGCAGCGTAGACAGTGGCTCACAGAATGAGCAGTTCTTC.